This TCR beta chain stems from a study of CD8 T cells in Susac syndrome. CDR3 length: 15 residues. Germline V lookup: CDR1 SGDLS, CDR2 YYNGEE. Trimming shortened V by 2 bases and J by 1 base, and 12 bases separated the two germline ends. Reverse transcription of roughly 0.5 to 1 ug RNA was performed with random hexamers. TCRdb passed the immunoSEQ multiplex PCR reads through MiXCR, listing each CDR3 protein once. The table includes around 130,000 distinct CDR3 sequences, about 93% detected once. Sample: CD8+ T cells from PBMCs. This clonotype was sampled from a human donor with multiple sclerosis. This sequence joins TRBV9 and TRBJ1-1; D remains unclear. The chain's CDR3 is CASSVRKDPNTEAFF. The CDR3 region has the DNA TGTGCCAGCAGCGTGCGTAAGGACCCGAACACTGAAGCTTTCTTT.